These 4 T cell receptor beta chains originate from one sample sequenced in a study of metastatic and nonmetastatic thyroid tumors. From the PCR reads, TCRdb re-called clones with MiXCR. The sample includes some 39,000 clones, approximately 15% seen only once; the top ten take 22%. Each patient went into thyroid surgery without having received any treatment. The sequenced material came from blood. The receptors originated from a female donor with papillary thyroid cancer or a benign thyroid nodule (not recorded which). Some clones in this sample may be carry-over from other donors' samples.

The CDR3 reads CASGPGDIYNEQFF. CDR3 DNA: TGTGCTAGTGGTCCCGGGGACATCTATAATGAGCAGTTCTTC. The V gene is TRBV12-5, the J gene TRBJ2-1, with D perhaps TRBD1 (6 bases). The V end was cut by 5 bases, the J end by 7 bases, with 15 bases between. The CDR3 has 14 amino acids. The germline V gene has CDR1 LGHNT and CDR2 FRNRAP.

This clone turned up a few times. The rearrangement joins TRBV6-2 or TRBV6-3 to TRBJ1-3; TRBD1 matches at 8 bases. This CDR3 is 17 amino acids long. V shed 0 bases and J 1 base; nucleotides not matched to a gene: 5. Germline V lookup: CDR1 MNHEY, CDR2 SVGEGT. The CDR3 sequence is CASSYSATGASGNTIYF. CDR3 in DNA: TGTGCCAGCAGTTACTCGGCGACAGGGGCTTCTGGAAACACCATATATTTT.

Ten or more counts support this clone. V usage is TRBV7-2 and J usage is TRBJ1-5; D gene ambiguous. This CDR3 comprises 15 residues. V was pared by 5 bases and J by 2 bases, with 13 bases between. Germline CDR1 reads SGHTA; CDR2 reads FQGNSA. This CDR3 is CASSPIMGGNQPQHF. CDR3 nucleotide sequence: TGTGCCAGCAGCCCGATCATGGGAGGCAATCAGCCCCAGCATTTT.

Ten or more counts support this clone. The chain has TRBV12-5 and TRBJ2-7, with D tentatively TRBD1 (6 bases). Trimming stripped 0 bases from V and 3 bases from J, with 12 bases between. The germline CDR1 and CDR2 sequences are LGHNT and FRNRAP. This CDR3 has 15 residues. The CDR3 sequence is CASGLVVQGSYEQYF. The DNA of the CDR3 is TGTGCTAGTGGTTTGGTAGTACAGGGTAGCTACGAGCAGTACTTC.